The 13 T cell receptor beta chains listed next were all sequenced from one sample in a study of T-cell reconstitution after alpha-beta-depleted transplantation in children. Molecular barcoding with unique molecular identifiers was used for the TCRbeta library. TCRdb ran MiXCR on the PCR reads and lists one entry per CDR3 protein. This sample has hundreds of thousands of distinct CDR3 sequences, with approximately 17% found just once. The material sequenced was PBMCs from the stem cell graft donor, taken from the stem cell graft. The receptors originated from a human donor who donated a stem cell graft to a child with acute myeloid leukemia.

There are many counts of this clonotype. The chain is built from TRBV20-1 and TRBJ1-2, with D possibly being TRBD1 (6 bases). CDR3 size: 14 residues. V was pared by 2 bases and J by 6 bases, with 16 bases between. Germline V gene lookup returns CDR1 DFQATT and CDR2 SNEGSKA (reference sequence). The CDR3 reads CSARSSTGGDGYTF. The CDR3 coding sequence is TGCAGTGCTAGATCCTCGACAGGAGGTGATGGCTACACCTTC.

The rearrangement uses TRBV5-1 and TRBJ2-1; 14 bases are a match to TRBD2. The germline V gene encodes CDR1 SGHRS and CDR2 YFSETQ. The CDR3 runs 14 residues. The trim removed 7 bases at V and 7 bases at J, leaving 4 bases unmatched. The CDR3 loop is CASGTSGGFNEQFF. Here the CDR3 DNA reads TGCGCCAGCGGGACTAGCGGGGGATTTAATGAGCAGTTCTTC.

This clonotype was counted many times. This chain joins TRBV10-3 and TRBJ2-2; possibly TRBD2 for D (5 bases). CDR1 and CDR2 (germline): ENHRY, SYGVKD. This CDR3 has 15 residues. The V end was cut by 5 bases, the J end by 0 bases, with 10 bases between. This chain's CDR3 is CAISIRDSNTGELFF. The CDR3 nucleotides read TGTGCCATCAGTATCCGGGATTCGAACACCGGGGAGCTGTTTTTT.

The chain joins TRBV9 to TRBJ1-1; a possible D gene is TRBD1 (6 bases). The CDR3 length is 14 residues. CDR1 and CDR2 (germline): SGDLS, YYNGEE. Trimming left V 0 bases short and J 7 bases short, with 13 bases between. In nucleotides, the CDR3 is TGTGCCAGCAGCGTAGGAGCAGGGGAGGATGAAGCTTTCTTT. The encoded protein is CASSVGAGEDEAFF.

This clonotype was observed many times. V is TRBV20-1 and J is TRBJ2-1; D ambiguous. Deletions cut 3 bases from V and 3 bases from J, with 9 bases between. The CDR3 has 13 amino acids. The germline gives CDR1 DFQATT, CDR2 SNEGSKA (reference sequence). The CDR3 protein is CSASGPNYNEQFF. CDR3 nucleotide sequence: TGCAGTGCTAGTGGCCCGAACTACAATGAGCAGTTCTTC.

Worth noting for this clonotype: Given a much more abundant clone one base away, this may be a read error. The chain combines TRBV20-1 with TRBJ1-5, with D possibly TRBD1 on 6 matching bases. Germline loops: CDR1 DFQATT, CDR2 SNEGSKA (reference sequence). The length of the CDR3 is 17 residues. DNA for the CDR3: TGCTGTGCTAGAGTTGCAGGGGACCTGTATAGCAATCAGCCCCAGCATTTT. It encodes CCARVAGDLYSNQPQHF.

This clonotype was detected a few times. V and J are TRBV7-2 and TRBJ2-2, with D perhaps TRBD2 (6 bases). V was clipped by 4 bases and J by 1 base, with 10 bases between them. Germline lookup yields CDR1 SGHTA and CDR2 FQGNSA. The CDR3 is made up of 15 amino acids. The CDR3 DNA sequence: TGTGCCAGCAGCTCCGGTAGCGGGAACACCGGGGAGCTGTTTTTT. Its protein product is CASSSGSGNTGELFF.

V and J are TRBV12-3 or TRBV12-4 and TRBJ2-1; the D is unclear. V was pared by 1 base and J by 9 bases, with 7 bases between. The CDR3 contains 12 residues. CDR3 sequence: CASSLGLTEQFF. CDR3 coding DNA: TGTGCCAGCAGTTTAGGCCTCACTGAGCAGTTCTTC.

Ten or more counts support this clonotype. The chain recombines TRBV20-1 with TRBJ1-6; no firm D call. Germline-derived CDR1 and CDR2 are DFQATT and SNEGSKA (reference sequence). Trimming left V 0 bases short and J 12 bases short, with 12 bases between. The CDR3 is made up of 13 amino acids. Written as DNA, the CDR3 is TGCAGTGCTAGAGAAGGAGGCCTGGTACCCCTCCACTTT. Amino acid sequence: CSAREGGLVPLHF.

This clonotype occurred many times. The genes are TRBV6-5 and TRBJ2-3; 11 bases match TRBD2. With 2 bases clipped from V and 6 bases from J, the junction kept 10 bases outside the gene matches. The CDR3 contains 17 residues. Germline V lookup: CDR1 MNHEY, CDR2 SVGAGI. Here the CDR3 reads CASSYRGLAALSDTQYF. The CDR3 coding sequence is TGTGCCAGCAGTTACCGGGGACTAGCGGCCCTGTCGGATACGCAGTATTTT.

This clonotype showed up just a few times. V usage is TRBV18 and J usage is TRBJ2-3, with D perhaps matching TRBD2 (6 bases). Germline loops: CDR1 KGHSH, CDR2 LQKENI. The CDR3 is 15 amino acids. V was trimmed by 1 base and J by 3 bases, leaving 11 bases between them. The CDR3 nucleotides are TGTGCCAGCTCACCACAGCTCGGGGGAACAGATACGCAGTATTTT. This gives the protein CASSPQLGGTDTQYF. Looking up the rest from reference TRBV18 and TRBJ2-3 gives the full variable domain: NAGVMQNPRHLVRRRGQEARLRCSPMKGHSHVYWYRQLPEEGLKFMVYLQKENIIDESGMPKERFSAEFPKEGPSILRIQQVVRGDSAAYFCASSPQLGGTDTQYFGPGTRLTVL.

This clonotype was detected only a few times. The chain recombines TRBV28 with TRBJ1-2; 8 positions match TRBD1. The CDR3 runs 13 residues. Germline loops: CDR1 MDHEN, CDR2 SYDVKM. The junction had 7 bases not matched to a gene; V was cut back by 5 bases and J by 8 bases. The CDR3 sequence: CASSAQGAQGYTF. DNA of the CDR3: TGTGCCAGCAGTGCTCAGGGGGCGCAAGGCTACACCTTC.

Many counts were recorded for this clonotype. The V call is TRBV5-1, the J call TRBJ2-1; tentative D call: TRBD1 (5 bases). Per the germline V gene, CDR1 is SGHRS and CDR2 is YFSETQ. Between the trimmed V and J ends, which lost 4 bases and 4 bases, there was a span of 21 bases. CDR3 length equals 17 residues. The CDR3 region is CASSRGAGYDQYNEQFF. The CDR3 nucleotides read TGCGCCAGCAGCAGGGGCGCAGGTTACGATCAGTACAATGAGCAGTTCTTC.